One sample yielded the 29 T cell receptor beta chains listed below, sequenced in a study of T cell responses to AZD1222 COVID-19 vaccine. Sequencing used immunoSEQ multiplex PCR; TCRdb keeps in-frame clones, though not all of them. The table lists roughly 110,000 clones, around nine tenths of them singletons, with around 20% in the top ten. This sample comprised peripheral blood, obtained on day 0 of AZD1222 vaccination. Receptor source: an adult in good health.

CDR3 nucleotides: TGTGCCAGCAGCTCGTATGGACAGGGAATGGATGGCTACACCTTC. This codes for CASSSYGQGMDGYTF. V gene TRBV7-2 combines with J gene TRBJ1-2, with 8 bases that match TRBD1. Trimming at V came to 4 bases and at J to 6 bases, leaving 10 bases not matched to a gene. This CDR3 spans 15 amino acids. CDR1 is SGHTA and CDR2 is FQGNSA in the germline V gene.

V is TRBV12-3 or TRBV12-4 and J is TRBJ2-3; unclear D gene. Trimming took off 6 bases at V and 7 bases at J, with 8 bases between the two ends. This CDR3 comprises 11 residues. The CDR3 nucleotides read TGTGCCAGCAGCCCTAAGTATACGCAGTATTTT. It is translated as CASSPKYTQYF.

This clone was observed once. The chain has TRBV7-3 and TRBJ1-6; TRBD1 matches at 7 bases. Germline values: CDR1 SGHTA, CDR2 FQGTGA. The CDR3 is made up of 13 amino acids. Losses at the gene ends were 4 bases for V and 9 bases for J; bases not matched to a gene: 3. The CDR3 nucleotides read TGTGCCAGCAGCTCAAACAGGGGTTCACCCCTCCACTTT. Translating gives CASSSNRGSPLHF.

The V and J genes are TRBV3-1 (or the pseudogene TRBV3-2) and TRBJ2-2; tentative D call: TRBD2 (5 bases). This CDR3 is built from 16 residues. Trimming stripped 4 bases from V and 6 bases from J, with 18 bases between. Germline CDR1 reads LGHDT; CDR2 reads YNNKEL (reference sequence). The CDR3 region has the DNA TGTGCCAGCAGCCCACACACCCCAAGTAGCGCCGGGGAGCTGTTTTTT. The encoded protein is CASSPHTPSSAGELFF.

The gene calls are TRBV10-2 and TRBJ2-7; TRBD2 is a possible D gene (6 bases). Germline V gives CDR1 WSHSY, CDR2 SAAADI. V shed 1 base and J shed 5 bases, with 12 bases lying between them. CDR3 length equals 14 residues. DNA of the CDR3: TGCGCCAGCAGTGAGTTGGCAGGGAGGCACGAGCAGTACTTC. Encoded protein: CASSELAGRHEQYF.

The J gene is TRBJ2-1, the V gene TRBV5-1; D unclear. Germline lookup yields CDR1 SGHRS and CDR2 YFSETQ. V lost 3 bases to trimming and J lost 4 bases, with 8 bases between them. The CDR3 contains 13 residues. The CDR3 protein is CASSSEGYNEQFF. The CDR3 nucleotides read TGCGCCAGCAGCTCCGAAGGGTACAATGAGCAGTTCTTC.

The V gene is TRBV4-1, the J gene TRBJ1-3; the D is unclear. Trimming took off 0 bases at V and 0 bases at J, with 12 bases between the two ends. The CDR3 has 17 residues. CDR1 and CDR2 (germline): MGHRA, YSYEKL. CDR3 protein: CASSQEGRVSSGNTIYF. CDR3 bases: TGCGCCAGCAGCCAAGAGGGCCGGGTAAGCTCTGGAAACACCATATATTTT.

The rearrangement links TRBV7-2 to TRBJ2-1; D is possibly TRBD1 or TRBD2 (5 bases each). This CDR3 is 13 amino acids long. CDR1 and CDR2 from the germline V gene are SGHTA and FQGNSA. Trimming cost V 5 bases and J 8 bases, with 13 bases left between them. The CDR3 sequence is CASSTGAGDEQFF. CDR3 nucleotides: TGTGCCAGCAGCACCGGGGCCGGCGATGAGCAGTTCTTC.

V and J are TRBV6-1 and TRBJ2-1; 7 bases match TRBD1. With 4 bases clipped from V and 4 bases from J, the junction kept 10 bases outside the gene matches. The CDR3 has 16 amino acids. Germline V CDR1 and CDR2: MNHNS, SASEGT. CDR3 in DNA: TGTGCCAGCAGTGTTAAGGGGGCTGGATCATACAATGAGCAGTTCTTC. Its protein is CASSVKGAGSYNEQFF.

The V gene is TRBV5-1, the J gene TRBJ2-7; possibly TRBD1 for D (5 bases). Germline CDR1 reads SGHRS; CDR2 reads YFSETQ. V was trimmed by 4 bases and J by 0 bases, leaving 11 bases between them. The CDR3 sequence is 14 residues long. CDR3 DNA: TGCGCCAGCAGCCCGAGGACAAACTCCTACGAGCAGTACTTC. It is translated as CASSPRTNSYEQYF.

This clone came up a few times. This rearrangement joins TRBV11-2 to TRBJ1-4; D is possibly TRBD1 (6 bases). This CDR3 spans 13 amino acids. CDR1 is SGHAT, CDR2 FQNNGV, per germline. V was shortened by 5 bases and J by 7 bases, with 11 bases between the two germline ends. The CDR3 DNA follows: TGTGCCAGCAGCCTCCGACAGGCTGAAAAACTGTTTTTT. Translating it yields CASSLRQAEKLFF.

The CDR3 region is CASSWDRSNSPLHF. The CDR3 DNA sequence: TGTGCCAGCAGCTGGGACAGGTCAAATTCACCCCTCCACTTT. The chain joins TRBV7-2 to TRBJ1-6; 8 bases fit TRBD1. CDR1 SGHTA and CDR2 FQGNSA come from the germline V gene. V lost 4 bases, J lost 7 bases, and 3 bases stayed unmatched. The CDR3 spans 14 residues.

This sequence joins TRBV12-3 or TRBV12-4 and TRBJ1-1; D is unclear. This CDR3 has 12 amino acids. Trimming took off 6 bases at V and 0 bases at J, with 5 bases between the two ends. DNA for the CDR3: TGTGCCAGCAGACCATTGAACACTGAAGCTTTCTTT. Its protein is CASRPLNTEAFF.

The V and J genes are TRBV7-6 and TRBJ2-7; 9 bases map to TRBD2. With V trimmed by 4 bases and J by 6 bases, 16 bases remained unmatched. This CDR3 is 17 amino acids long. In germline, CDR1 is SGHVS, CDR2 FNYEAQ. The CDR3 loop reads CASSSVGARGGPIEQYF. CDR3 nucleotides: TGTGCCAGCAGCTCGGTCGGAGCGCGGGGGGGGCCGATCGAGCAGTACTTC.

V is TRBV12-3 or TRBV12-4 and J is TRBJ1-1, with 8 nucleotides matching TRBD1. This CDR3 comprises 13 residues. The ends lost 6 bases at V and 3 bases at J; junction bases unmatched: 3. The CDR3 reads CASSRTGYTEAFF. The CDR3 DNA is TGTGCCAGCAGCCGGACAGGGTACACTGAAGCTTTCTTT.

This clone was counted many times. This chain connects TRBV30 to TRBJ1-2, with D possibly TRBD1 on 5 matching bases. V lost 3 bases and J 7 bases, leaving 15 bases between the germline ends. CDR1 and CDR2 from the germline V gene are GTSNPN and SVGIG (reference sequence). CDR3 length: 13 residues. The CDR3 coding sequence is TGTGCCTGGAGAAGGGGCTTCGGTGGTGGCTACACCTTC. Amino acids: CAWRRGFGGGYTF.

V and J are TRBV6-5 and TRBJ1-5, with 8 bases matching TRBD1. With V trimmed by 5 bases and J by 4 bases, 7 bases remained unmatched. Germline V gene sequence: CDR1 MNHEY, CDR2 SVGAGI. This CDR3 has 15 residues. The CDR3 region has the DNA TGTGCCAGCAGTCCGCAGGGGGCTTGGAATCAGCCCCAGCATTTT. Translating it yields CASSPQGAWNQPQHF.

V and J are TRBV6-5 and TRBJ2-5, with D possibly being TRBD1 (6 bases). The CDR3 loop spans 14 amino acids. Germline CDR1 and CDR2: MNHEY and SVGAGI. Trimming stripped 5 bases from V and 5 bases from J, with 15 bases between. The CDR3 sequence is CASSKLTGLETQYF. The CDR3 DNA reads TGTGCCAGCAGTAAACTAACAGGGTTGGAGACCCAGTACTTC.

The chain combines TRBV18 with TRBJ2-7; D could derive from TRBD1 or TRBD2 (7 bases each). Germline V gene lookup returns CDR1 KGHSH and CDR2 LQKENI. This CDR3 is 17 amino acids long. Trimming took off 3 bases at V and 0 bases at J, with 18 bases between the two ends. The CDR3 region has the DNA TGTGCCAGCTCACCGGGGGGGCAGGGGGTCTACTCCTACGAGCAGTACTTC. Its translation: CASSPGGQGVYSYEQYF.

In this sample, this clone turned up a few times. CDR3 coding DNA: TGCAGCGTTGAGCTCCGGGCTGGAACCTACGAGCAGTACTTC. Its protein product is CSVELRAGTYEQYF. The V gene is TRBV29-1, the J gene TRBJ2-7, with D uncertain. This CDR3 comprises 14 residues. The germline CDR1 and CDR2 sequences are SQVTM and ANQGSEA. The V end lost 3 bases, the J end lost 2 bases, and 14 bases lay between the germline ends.

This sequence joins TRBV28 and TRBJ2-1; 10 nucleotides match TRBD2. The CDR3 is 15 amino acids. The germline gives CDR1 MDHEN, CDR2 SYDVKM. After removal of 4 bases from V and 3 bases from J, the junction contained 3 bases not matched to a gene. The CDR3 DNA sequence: TGTGCCAGCAGTTCTAGCGGGGGCCTCTACAATGAGCAGTTCTTC. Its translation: CASSSSGGLYNEQFF.

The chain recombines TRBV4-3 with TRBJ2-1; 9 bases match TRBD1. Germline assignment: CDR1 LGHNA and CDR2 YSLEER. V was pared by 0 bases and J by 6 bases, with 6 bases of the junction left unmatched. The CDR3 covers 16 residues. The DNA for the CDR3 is TGCGCCAGCAGCCAAGAGGGGACAGGGATATCCAATGAGCAGTTCTTC. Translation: CASSQEGTGISNEQFF.

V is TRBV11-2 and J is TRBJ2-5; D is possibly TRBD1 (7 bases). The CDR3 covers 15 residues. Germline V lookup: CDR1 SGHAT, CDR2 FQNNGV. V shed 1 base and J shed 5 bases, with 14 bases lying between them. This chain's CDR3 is CASSLGSRGDETQYF. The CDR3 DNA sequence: TGTGCCAGCAGCTTAGGGTCCAGGGGGGATGAGACCCAGTACTTC.

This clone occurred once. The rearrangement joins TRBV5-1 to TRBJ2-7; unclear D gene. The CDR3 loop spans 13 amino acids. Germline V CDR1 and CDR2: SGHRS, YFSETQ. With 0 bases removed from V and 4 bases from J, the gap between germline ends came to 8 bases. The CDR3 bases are TGCGCCAGCAGCTTGGCGACGGGTTACGAGCAGTACTTC. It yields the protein CASSLATGYEQYF.

The CDR3 here is CASGRGTGQMGGYTF. The CDR3 DNA reads TGTGCCAGCGGTAGGGGGACAGGGCAAATGGGGGGCTACACCTTC. The chain is built from TRBV27 and TRBJ1-2, with 9 bases aligning to TRBD1. Germline CDR1 reads MNHEY; CDR2 reads SMNVEV (reference sequence). Losses at the gene ends were 8 bases for V and 8 bases for J; bases not matched to a gene: 15. The CDR3 covers 15 residues.

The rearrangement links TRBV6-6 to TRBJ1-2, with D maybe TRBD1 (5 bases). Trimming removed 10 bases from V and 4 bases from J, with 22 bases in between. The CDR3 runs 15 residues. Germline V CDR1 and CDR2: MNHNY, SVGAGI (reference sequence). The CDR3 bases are TGTGCCACCTCCTCTAGGTACGGGGCAGGCTATGGCTACACCTTC. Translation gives CATSSRYGAGYGYTF.

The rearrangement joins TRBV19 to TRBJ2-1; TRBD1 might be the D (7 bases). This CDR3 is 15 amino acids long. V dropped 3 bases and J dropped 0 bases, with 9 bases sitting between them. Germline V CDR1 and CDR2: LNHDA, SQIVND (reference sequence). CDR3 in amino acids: CASSIQGGSYNEQFF. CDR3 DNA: TGTGCCAGTAGTATTCAGGGGGGCTCCTACAATGAGCAGTTCTTC.

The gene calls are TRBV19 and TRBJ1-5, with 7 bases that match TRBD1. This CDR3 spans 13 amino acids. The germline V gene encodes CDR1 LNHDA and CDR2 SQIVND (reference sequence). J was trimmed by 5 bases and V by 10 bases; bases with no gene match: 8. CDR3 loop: CATMDRRYQPQHF. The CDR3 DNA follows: TGTGCCACCATGGACAGGCGTTATCAGCCCCAGCATTTT.

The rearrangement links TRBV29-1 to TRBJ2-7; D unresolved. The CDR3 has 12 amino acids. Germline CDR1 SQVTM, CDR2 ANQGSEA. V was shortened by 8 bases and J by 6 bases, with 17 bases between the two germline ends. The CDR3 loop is CSFALNDFEQYF. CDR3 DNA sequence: TGCAGCTTCGCCCTGAATGACTTCGAGCAGTACTTC.